Presented here are 32 T cell receptor beta chains from one specimen sequenced in a study of T-cell reconstitution after alpha-beta-depleted transplantation in children. Study-level findings and limits: T-cell counts and diversity at one year following transplant were attributed mainly to newly produced T cells.

These receptors have no identified antigens. The library targeted TCRbeta and was prepared with unique molecular identifiers. One entry per CDR3 protein results from TCRdb running MiXCR on the PCR reads. The sample lists around 270,000 distinct CDR3 sequences, 7.5% to 9% occurring once. This material consisted of peripheral blood, taken 360 days after TCRalphabeta/CD19-depleted stem cell transplant. These TCRs come from a female patient between 2 and 15 years old who had a stem cell transplant for Fanconi anemia, so the T cells may come from the graft donor.

The table lists this clonotype with many counts. This rearrangement joins TRBV20-1 to TRBJ2-7, with 8 bases fitting TRBD1. V lost 6 bases to trimming and J lost 4 bases; unmatched junction nucleotides: 14. CDR1 is DFQATT, CDR2 SNEGSKA, per germline (reference sequence). The CDR3 consists of 15 residues. Written as DNA, the CDR3 is TGCAGTGCCAGGGGGCCGGGGACGGGTATATACGAGCAGTACGTC. It is translated as CSARGPGTGIYEQYV.

This clonotype was detected only a few times. This chain joins TRBV19 and TRBJ1-1, with D possibly matching TRBD1 (5 bases). CDR1 is LNHDA, CDR2 SQIVND, per germline (reference sequence). Trimming removed 6 bases from V and 0 bases from J, with 11 bases in between. CDR3 length equals 14 residues. The CDR3 spells CASRLTELNTEAFF. CDR3 DNA sequence: TGTGCCAGTAGATTGACAGAATTGAACACTGAAGCTTTCTTT.

This clonotype occurred many times. This chain connects TRBV5-1 to TRBJ2-3; D may be TRBD2 (5 bases). The CDR3 contains 14 residues. CDR1 and CDR2 from the germline V gene are SGHRS and YFSETQ. Trimming took off 4 bases at V and 11 bases at J, with 20 bases between the two ends. The CDR3 here is CASSDYYEGPQQYF. The CDR3, as DNA: TGCGCCAGCAGCGATTATTACGAGGGCCCGCAGCAGTATTTT. Full variable domain (rest looked up from reference TRBV5-1 and TRBJ2-3): KAGVTQTPRYLIKTRGQQVTLSCSPISGHRSVSWYQQTPGQGLQFLFEYFSETQRNKGNFPGRFSGRQFSNSRSEMNVSTLELGDSALYLCASSDYYEGPQQYFGPGTRLTVL.

This chain links TRBV28 with TRBJ2-1; the match to TRBD2 covers 7 bases. From germline, CDR1 is MDHEN and CDR2 SYDVKM. Unmatched junction bases numbered 20, after V lost 7 bases and J lost 8 bases. The CDR3 is 17 amino acids. CDR3 DNA: TGTGCCAGCACCTCCGTGAGACTAGCCTCGCGCGGGGATGAGCAGTTCTTC. This gives the protein CASTSVRLASRGDEQFF.

In its sample, this clonotype was seen many times. The chain is built from TRBV28 and TRBJ1-2; 7 nucleotides match TRBD1. V shed 3 bases and J 5 bases; nucleotides not matched to a gene: 6. The CDR3 extends over 14 amino acids. Germline CDR1 MDHEN, CDR2 SYDVKM. The CDR3 DNA follows: TGTGCCAGCAGTTTCGAGGGGGCGAGGTATGGCTACACCTTC. It translates to CASSFEGARYGYTF.

The sample holds a few counts of this clonotype. The chain is built from TRBV10-2 and TRBJ2-2; D is uncertain. The CDR3 is made up of 16 amino acids. Looked up from germline, CDR1 is WSHSY and CDR2 is SAAADI. Trimming left V 4 bases short and J 2 bases short, with 14 bases between. The CDR3, as DNA: TGCGCCAGCAGTGTCCAAGGCGGCTTAAACACCGGGGAGCTGTTTTTT. Amino acids: CASSVQGGLNTGELFF.

This clonotype was observed at least ten times. The chain is built from TRBV6-1 and TRBJ2-3; TRBD2 matches 7 bases. This CDR3 has 14 amino acids. The germline V gene has CDR1 MNHNS and CDR2 SASEGT. Trimming took 9 bases from V and 1 from J; bases not matched to a gene: 7. CDR3 protein: CARGEGSGTDTQYF. The CDR3 coding sequence is TGTGCCAGGGGGGAGGGCTCTGGCACAGATACGCAGTATTTT.

This clonotype was recorded many times. This chain connects TRBV10-2 to TRBJ2-3; D gene uncertain. Trimming shortened V by 8 bases and J by 0 bases, and 12 bases separated the two germline ends. The germline V gene encodes CDR1 WSHSY and CDR2 SAAADI. CDR3 length equals 14 residues. The CDR3 loop is CASSQFGSTDTQYF. The CDR3 nucleotides are TGCGCCAGCTCCCAATTTGGTAGCACAGATACGCAGTATTTT.

The chain recombines TRBV7-8 with TRBJ2-5; D possibly corresponds to TRBD2 (5 bases). This CDR3 is 15 amino acids long. Germline lookup yields CDR1 SGHVS and CDR2 FQNEAQ. V was trimmed by 7 bases and J by 2 bases, leaving 17 bases between them. The CDR3 DNA reads TGTGCCAGCACCTCGACTCGAACGGGGCAAGAGACCCAGTACTTC. The encoded protein is CASTSTRTGQETQYF.

In its sample, this clonotype was seen many times. The chain is built from TRBV20-1 and TRBJ1-1; D is undetermined. This CDR3 is built from 14 residues. V was clipped by 0 bases and J by 0 bases, with 8 bases between them. CDR1 DFQATT and CDR2 SNEGSKA come from the germline V gene (reference sequence). The CDR3 spells CSARDVVVNTEAFF. CDR3 DNA: TGCAGTGCTAGAGATGTGGTAGTGAACACTGAAGCTTTCTTT.

The chain carries TRBV28 and TRBJ2-7; TRBD1 is a possible D gene (6 bases). Trimming took 2 bases from V and 0 from J, leaving 17 bases between them. Germline loops: CDR1 MDHEN, CDR2 SYDVKM. The CDR3 consists of 17 residues. CDR3 region: CASSLGGADSSSYEQYF. CDR3 sequence (DNA): TGTGCCAGCAGTTTAGGGGGCGCCGATTCGAGCTCCTACGAGCAGTACTTC.

The chain uses TRBV18 and TRBJ1-1; a possible D gene is TRBD1 (5 bases). V was cut by 6 bases and J by 5 bases, with 22 bases left in between. CDR3 length: 16 amino acids. The V gene's germline CDR1 is KGHSH and CDR2 LQKENI. DNA for the CDR3: TGTGCCAGCTCTCCCAGGAGGGGCACCCCGGATACTGAAGCTTTCTTT. The encoded protein is CASSPRRGTPDTEAFF.

Regarding this clonotype: One end of the junction is discordant with germline, which a read error may explain. The chain is built from TRBV4-1 and TRBJ1-4, with 9 bases that match TRBD1. The CDR3 runs 17 residues. Germline values: CDR1 MGHRA, CDR2 YSYEKL. CDR3 in amino acids: CSSSQSTGGIGYEKLFF. In nucleotides, the CDR3 is TGCTCCAGCAGCCAAAGTACAGGGGGCATAGGGTATGAAAAACTGTTTTTT.

Only a few counts were recorded for this clonotype. This chain connects TRBV7-6 to TRBJ2-5; 7 positions agree with TRBD2. V gave up 3 bases and J gave up 1 base; unmatched junction bases: 11. This CDR3 is 17 amino acids long. Germline assignment: CDR1 SGHVS and CDR2 FNYEAQ. The DNA of the CDR3 is TGTGCCAGCAGCTTTGGGGTCGGGGGGACCTTCCAAGAGACCCAGTACTTC. Translating it yields CASSFGVGGTFQETQYF. Full variable domain (rest looked up from reference TRBV7-6 and TRBJ2-5): GAGVSQSPRYKVTKRGQDVALRCDPISGHVSLYWYRQALGQGPEFLTYFNYEAQQDKSGLPNDRFSAERPEGSISTLTIQRTEQRDSAMYRCASSFGVGGTFQETQYFGPGTRLLVL.

J is TRBJ2-1 and V is TRBV6-5, with no clear D. V was pared by 0 bases and J by 4 bases, with 10 bases between. Per the germline V gene, CDR1 is MNHEY and CDR2 is SVGAGI. CDR3 length: 15 amino acids. CDR3 amino acids: CASSYSKTIYNEQFF. CDR3 in DNA: TGTGCCAGCAGTTACTCGAAAACTATTTACAATGAGCAGTTCTTC.

This clonotype has at least ten counts. J is TRBJ2-1 and V is TRBV11-3, with D unresolved. Germline V lookup: CDR1 SGHNT, CDR2 YENEEA. V lost 5 bases and J 10 bases, leaving 12 bases between the germline ends. The CDR3 runs 12 residues. The CDR3 here is CASSPFGKEQFF. The DNA of the CDR3 is TGTGCCAGCAGCCCCTTCGGTAAGGAGCAGTTCTTC.

The CDR3: CASSLRGPSNQPQHF. In nucleotides, the CDR3 is TGTGCCAGCAGTTTGAGGGGGCCGAGCAATCAGCCCCAGCATTTT. This sequence joins TRBV28 and TRBJ1-5; TRBD1 aligns across 7 bases. This CDR3 comprises 15 residues. The J segment lost 1 base and the V segment lost 3 bases, leaving 3 bases of the junction unmatched. Germline V gives CDR1 MDHEN, CDR2 SYDVKM.

This clonotype appeared many times. The chain combines TRBV7-9 with TRBJ2-1; the D is unclear. The CDR3 runs 17 residues. The V end lost 5 bases, the J end lost 4 bases, and 21 bases lay between the germline ends. Germline V gene sequence: CDR1 SEHNR, CDR2 FQNEAQ (reference sequence). DNA for the CDR3: TGTGCCAGCAGCCCACAGAATATAGCCTACCTATACAATGAGCAGTTCTTC. Its translation: CASSPQNIAYLYNEQFF.

This clonotype was seen only a few times. The chain joins TRBV5-6 to TRBJ2-1, with D possibly being TRBD2 (6 bases). CDR1 is SGHDT, CDR2 YYEEEE, per germline. V lost 5 bases, J lost 0 bases, and 12 bases lay in between. This CDR3 is 15 amino acids long. The CDR3 region has the DNA TGTGCCAGCAGGGGGGACTTCTACTCCTACAATGAGCAGTTCTTC. Its translation: CASRGDFYSYNEQFF.

This clonotype was seen a few times. V and J are TRBV11-2 and TRBJ2-5; perhaps D is TRBD1 or TRBD2 (5 bases each). The CDR3 has 15 residues. Between the trimmed V and J ends, which lost 1 base and 4 bases, there was a span of 13 bases. Germline V lookup: CDR1 SGHAT, CDR2 FQNNGV. The CDR3 DNA sequence: TGTGCCAGCAGCTTAGGCAGGGAGAGGGCAGAGACCCAGTACTTC. Residues: CASSLGRERAETQYF.

This clonotype was found a few times. The genes are TRBV5-1 and TRBJ2-2, with TRBD1 matching 7 bases. Germline CDR1 SGHRS, CDR2 YFSETQ. V shed 4 bases and J 0 bases; nucleotides not matched to a gene: 9. The CDR3 has 17 residues. CDR3 DNA sequence: TGCGCCAGCAGCCGTGTTGACAGGGCGGCGAACACCGGGGAGCTGTTTTTT. It is translated as CASSRVDRAANTGELFF.

The chain combines TRBV2 with TRBJ1-5; D is possibly TRBD1 (6 bases). Germline loops: CDR1 SNHLY, CDR2 FYNNEI. Trimming stripped 6 bases from V and 3 bases from J, with 12 bases between. This CDR3 spans 14 amino acids. This CDR3 is CASSQTGYNQPQHF. The CDR3 nucleotides read TGTGCCAGCAGCCAAACAGGGTACAATCAGCCCCAGCATTTT.

CDR3 DNA sequence: TGTGCCAGCAAAACGGGGGGCCCGAACACCGGGGAGCTGTTTTTT. The encoded protein is CASKTGGPNTGELFF. The V call is TRBV28, the J call TRBJ2-2; D is possibly TRBD2 (7 bases). With 7 bases removed from V and 0 bases from J, the gap between germline ends came to 12 bases. This CDR3 is 15 amino acids long. Germline V gene data show CDR1 as MDHEN and CDR2 as SYDVKM.

The rearrangement uses TRBV9 and TRBJ2-7; tentative D call: TRBD2 (6 bases). V was clipped by 4 bases and J by 7 bases, with 15 bases between them. The CDR3 loop spans 13 amino acids. Germline V gene lookup returns CDR1 SGDLS and CDR2 YYNGEE. The CDR3 sequence: CASSPPAGREQYF. CDR3 in DNA: TGTGCCAGCAGCCCACCCGCTGGGAGGGAGCAGTACTTC.

This clonotype turned up a few times. The chain links TRBV27 to TRBJ2-7; D uncertain. V was trimmed by 6 bases and J by 2 bases, leaving 11 bases between them. Germline V gene sequence: CDR1 MNHEY, CDR2 SMNVEV (reference sequence). The CDR3 loop spans 13 amino acids. As DNA, the CDR3 is TGTGCCAGCAGCCCCATCGGACCCTACGAGCAGTACGTC. Translation: CASSPIGPYEQYV.

V usage is TRBV20-1 and J usage is TRBJ2-7; no clear D. The CDR3 sequence is 10 residues long. The V end was cut by 6 bases, the J end by 4 bases, with 7 bases between. From germline, CDR1 is DFQATT and CDR2 SNEGSKA (reference sequence). For the CDR3, the DNA is TGCAGTGCAACAGAATACGAGCAGTACTTC. Amino acid sequence: CSATEYEQYF.

This clonotype came up a few times. The chain employs TRBV5-5 and TRBJ1-1; D remains unclear. The CDR3 runs 16 residues. Germline lookup yields CDR1 SGHKS and CDR2 YYEKEE (reference sequence). V shed 4 bases and J shed 0 bases, with 16 bases lying between them. Here the CDR3 reads CASSALQGNMNTEAFF. In DNA, the CDR3 is TGTGCCAGCAGCGCACTTCAAGGGAATATGAACACTGAAGCTTTCTTT.

This clonotype was seen repeatedly, ten times or more. The chain combines TRBV5-1 with TRBJ2-1; D gene uncertain. The CDR3 loop spans 14 amino acids. Between the trimmed V and J ends, which lost 3 bases and 1 base, there was a span of 8 bases. Germline loops: CDR1 SGHRS, CDR2 YFSETQ. The CDR3 reads CASSSTISYNEQFF. DNA for the CDR3: TGCGCCAGCAGCTCGACCATATCCTACAATGAGCAGTTCTTC.

This clonotype was detected ten times or more. The chain joins TRBV15 to TRBJ2-1; 7 nucleotides match TRBD1. Germline CDR1 LNHNV, CDR2 YYDKDF (reference sequence). V was clipped by 11 bases and J by 5 bases; unmatched bases: 6. The CDR3 totals 12 residues. The CDR3 region is CASEDRDNEQFF. The CDR3 DNA follows: TGTGCCTCCGAAGACAGGGACAATGAGCAGTTCTTC.

This clonotype was picked up many times. V usage is TRBV30 and J usage is TRBJ2-3, with a weak D call TRBD2 (5 bases). The CDR3 extends over 13 amino acids. The germline CDR1 and CDR2 sequences are GTSNPN and SVGIG (reference sequence). The ends were cut back, 1 base at V and 3 bases at J, with 8 bases in the middle. DNA of the CDR3: TGTGCCTGGAGTGGCGGGCGGACAGATACGCAGTATTTT. Protein: CAWSGGRTDTQYF.

This clonotype has ten or more counts. The chain uses TRBV30 and TRBJ2-1; D is possibly TRBD2 (6 bases). The V gene's germline CDR1 is GTSNPN and CDR2 SVGIG (reference sequence). The V gene lost 4 bases and the J gene lost 6 bases, with 13 bases spanning the gap. The CDR3 contains 13 residues. CDR3 in DNA: TGTGCCTGGACCCACGGGGGTGGCAATGAGCAGTTCTTC. Encoded protein: CAWTHGGGNEQFF.

This clonotype was counted only a few times. The gene calls are TRBV18 and TRBJ2-2, with D possibly TRBD1 on 5 matching bases. V was clipped by 5 bases and J by 3 bases, with 16 bases between them. CDR3 length equals 16 residues. The germline gives CDR1 KGHSH, CDR2 LQKENI. CDR3 region: CASSSRVSVHTGELFF. The CDR3 coding sequence is TGTGCCAGCTCATCCAGGGTTTCTGTGCACACCGGGGAGCTGTTTTTT.